This T cell receptor beta chain was documented in a study of T cell changes during pregnancy in multiple sclerosis. The repertoire was sequenced with immunoSEQ multiplex PCR; TCRdb's copy has only in-frame clones and lacks some. The sample has 37,000 or so clones, 90% to 95% seen once; the top ten hold about 0.4%. The CDR3 contains 16 residues. Looked up from germline, CDR1 is GTSNPN and CDR2 is SVGIG (reference sequence). Trimming removed 3 bases from V and 1 base from J, with 18 bases in between. This clone showed up just once. The rearrangement links TRBV30 to TRBJ1-2; D perhaps matches TRBD1 (5 bases). This receptor was obtained from a female donor with multiple sclerosis, enrolled in a pregnancy study. The material was CD4+ T cells from peripheral blood mononuclear cells, obtained in the second trimester of pregnancy. The CDR3 loop is CAWRVPGLLNNYGYTF. CDR3 coding DNA: TGTGCCTGGAGGGTCCCGGGACTCCTTAATAACTATGGCTACACCTTC. Together with reference TRBV30 and TRBJ1-2, the CDR3 gives the full variable domain: SQTIHQWPATLVQPVGSPLSLECTVEGTSNPNLYWYRQAAGRGLQLLFYSVGIGQISSEVPQNLSASRPQDRQFILSSKKLLLSDSGFYLCAWRVPGLLNNYGYTFGSGTRLTVV.